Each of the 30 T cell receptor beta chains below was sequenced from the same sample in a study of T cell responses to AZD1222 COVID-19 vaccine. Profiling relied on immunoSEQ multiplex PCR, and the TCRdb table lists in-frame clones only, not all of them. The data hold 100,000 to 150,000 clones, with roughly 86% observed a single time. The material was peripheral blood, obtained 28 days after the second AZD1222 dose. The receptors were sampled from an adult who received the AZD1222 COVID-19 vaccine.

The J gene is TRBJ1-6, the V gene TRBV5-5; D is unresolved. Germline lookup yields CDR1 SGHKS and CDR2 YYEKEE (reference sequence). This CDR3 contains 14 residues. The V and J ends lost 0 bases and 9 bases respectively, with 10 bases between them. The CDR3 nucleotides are TGTGCCAGCAGCTTGGCCCGGGAACGTTCACCCCTCCACTTT. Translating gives CASSLARERSPLHF. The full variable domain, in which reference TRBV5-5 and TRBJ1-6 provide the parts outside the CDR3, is DAGVTQSPTHLIKTRGQQVTLRCSPISGHKSVSWYQQVLGQGPQFIFQYYEKEERGRGNFPDRFSARQFPNYSSELNVNALLLGDSALYLCASSLARERSPLHFGNGTRLTVT.

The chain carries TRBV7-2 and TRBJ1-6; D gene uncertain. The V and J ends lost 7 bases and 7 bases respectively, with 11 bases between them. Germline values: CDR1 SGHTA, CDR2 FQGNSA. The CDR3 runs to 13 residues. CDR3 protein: CASNLGLNSPLHF. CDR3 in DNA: TGTGCCAGCAACCTGGGGTTGAATTCACCCCTCCACTTT.

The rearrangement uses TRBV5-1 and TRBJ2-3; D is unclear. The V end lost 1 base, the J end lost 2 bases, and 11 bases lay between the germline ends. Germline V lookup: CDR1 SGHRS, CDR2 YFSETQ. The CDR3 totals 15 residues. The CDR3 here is CASSLTETSTDTQYF. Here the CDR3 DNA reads TGCGCCAGCAGCTTGACAGAAACATCCACAGATACGCAGTATTTT.

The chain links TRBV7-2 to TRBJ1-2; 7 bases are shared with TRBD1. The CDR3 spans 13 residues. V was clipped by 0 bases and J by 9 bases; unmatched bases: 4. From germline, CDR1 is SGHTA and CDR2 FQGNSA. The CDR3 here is CASSLARQGRYTF. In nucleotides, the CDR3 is TGTGCCAGCAGCTTAGCGCGACAGGGACGCTACACCTTC. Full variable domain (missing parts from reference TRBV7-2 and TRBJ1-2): GAGVSQSPSNKVTEKGKDVELRCDPISGHTALYWYRQSLGQGLEFLIYFQGNSAPDKSGLPSDRFSAERTGGSVSTLTIQRTQQEDSAVYLCASSLARQGRYTFGSGTRLTVV.

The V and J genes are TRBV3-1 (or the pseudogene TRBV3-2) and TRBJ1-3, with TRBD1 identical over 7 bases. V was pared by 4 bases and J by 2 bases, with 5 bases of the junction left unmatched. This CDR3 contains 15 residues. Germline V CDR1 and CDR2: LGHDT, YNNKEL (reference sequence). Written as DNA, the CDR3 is TGTGCCAGCAGCCGAACAGGGGATACTGGAAACACCATATATTTT. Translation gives CASSRTGDTGNTIYF.

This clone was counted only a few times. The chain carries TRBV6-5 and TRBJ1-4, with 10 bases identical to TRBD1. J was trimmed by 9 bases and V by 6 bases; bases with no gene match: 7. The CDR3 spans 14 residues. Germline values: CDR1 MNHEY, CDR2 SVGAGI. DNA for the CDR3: TGTGCCAGCAGACCAGGGGACAGGGGAAAAAAACTGTTTTTT. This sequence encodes CASRPGDRGKKLFF.

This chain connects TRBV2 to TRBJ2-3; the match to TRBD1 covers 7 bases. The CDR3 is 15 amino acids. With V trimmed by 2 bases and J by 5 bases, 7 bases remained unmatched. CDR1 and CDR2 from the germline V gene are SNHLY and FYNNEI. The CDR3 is CASSERQGDEDTQYF. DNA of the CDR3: TGTGCCAGCAGTGAAAGACAGGGAGACGAAGATACGCAGTATTTT.

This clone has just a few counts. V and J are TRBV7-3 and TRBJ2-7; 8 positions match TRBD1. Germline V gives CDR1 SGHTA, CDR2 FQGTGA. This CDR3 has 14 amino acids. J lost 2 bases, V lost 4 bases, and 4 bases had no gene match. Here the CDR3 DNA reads TGTGCCAGCAGCTACGGACAGGGCCCCTACGAGCAGTACTTC. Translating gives CASSYGQGPYEQYF.

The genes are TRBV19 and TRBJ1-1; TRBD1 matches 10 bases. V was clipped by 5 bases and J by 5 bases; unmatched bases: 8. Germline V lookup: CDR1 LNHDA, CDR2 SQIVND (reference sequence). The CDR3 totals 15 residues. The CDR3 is CASSDRDRGGTEAFF. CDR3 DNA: TGTGCCAGTAGTGACCGGGACAGGGGAGGGACTGAAGCTTTCTTT.

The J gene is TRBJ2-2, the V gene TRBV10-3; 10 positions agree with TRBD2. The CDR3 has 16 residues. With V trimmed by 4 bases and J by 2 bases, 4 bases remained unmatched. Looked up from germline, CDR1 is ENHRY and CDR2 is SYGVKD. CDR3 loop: CAISGTSGDNTGELFF. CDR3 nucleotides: TGTGCCATCAGTGGTACTAGCGGGGACAACACCGGGGAGCTGTTTTTT.

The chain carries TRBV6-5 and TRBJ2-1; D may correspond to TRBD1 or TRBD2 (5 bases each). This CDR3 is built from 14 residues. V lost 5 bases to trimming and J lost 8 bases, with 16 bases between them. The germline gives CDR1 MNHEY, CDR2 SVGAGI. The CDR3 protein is CASSPSWGMDEQFF. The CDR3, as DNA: TGTGCCAGCAGTCCTTCATGGGGGATGGATGAGCAGTTCTTC.

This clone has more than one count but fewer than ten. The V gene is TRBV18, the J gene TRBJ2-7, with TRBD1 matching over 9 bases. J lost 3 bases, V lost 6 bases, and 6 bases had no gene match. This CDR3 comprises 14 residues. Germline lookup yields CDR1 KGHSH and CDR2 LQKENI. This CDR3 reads CASSLGTGSYEQYF. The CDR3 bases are TGTGCCAGCTCTCTTGGGACAGGGAGCTACGAGCAGTACTTC.

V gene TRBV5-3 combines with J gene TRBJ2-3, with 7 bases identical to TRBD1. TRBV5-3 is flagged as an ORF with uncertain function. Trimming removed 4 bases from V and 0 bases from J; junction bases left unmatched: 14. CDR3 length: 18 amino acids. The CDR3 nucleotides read TGTGCCAGAAGCACAGAGGGGGCGCGAACCCTTAGCACAGATACGCAGTATTTT. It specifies CARSTEGARTLSTDTQYF.

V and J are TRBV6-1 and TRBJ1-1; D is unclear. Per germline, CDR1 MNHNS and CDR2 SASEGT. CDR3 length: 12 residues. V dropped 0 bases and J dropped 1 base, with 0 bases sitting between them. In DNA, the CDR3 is TGTGCCAGCAGTGAAGCGAACACTGAAGCTTTCTTT. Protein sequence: CASSEANTEAFF.

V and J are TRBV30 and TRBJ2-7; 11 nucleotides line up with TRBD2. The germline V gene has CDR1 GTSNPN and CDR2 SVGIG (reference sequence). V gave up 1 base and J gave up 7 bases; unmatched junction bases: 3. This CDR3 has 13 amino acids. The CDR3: CAWSALAGGEQYF. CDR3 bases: TGTGCCTGGAGTGCGCTAGCGGGAGGTGAGCAGTACTTC.

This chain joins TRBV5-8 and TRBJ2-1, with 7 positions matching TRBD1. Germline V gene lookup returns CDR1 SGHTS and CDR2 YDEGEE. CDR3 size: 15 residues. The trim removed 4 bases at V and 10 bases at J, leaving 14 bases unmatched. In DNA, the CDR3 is TGTGCCAGCAGCGCGGCCGGGACAGCGATCTCGGAGCAGTTCTTC. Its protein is CASSAAGTAISEQFF.

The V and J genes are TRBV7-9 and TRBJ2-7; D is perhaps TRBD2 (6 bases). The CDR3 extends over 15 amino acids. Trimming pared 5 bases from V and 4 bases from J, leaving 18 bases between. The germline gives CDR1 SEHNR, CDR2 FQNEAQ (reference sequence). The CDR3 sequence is CASSGQIGTLYEQYF. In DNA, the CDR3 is TGTGCCAGCAGCGGGCAAATCGGGACTCTTTACGAGCAGTACTTC.

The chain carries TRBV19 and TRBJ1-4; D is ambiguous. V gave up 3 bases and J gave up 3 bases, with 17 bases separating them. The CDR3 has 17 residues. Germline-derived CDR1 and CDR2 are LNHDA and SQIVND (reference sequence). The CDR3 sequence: CASSMRSGRVANEKLFF. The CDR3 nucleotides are TGTGCCAGTAGTATGAGGAGCGGTCGTGTCGCTAATGAAAAACTGTTTTTT.

The chain's CDR3 is CASSRGSGVGVYEQYF. The CDR3 DNA reads TGCGCCAGCAGCAGGGGATCAGGGGTAGGGGTCTACGAGCAGTACTTC. V is TRBV5-1 and J is TRBJ2-7; D possibly corresponds to TRBD1 (6 bases). There are 16 residues in the CDR3. Germline CDR1 is SGHRS and CDR2 is YFSETQ. V was cut by 4 bases and J by 3 bases, with 20 bases left in between.

This CDR3 is CASSQDPMTSGSTDTQYF. As DNA, the CDR3 is TGTGCCAGCAGCCAAGATCCGATGACTAGCGGGAGTACAGATACGCAGTATTTT. This chain links TRBV4-2 with TRBJ2-3; 12 nucleotides match TRBD2. Germline trimming cut 0 bases from V and 3 bases from J; bases unmatched to any gene: 7. In germline, CDR1 is LGHNA, CDR2 YNFKEQ. The CDR3 extends over 18 amino acids.

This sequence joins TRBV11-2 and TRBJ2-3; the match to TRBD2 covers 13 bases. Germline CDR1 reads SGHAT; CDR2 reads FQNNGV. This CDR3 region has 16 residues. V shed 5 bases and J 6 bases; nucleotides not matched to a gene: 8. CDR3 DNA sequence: TGTGCCAGCAGCCCAGGACTAGCGGGGGACCTCGATACGCAGTATTTT. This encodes CASSPGLAGDLDTQYF.

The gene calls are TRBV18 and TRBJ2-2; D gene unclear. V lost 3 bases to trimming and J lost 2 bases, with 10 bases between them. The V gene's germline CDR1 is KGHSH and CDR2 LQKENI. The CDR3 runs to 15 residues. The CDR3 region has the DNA TGTGCCAGCTCACCGCCGGACGGTAACACCGGGGAGCTGTTTTTT. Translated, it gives CASSPPDGNTGELFF.

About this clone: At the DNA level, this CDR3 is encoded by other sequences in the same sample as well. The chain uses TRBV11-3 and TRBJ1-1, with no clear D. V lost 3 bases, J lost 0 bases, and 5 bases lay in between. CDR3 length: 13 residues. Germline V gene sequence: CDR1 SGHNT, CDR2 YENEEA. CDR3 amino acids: CASSFTVNTEAFF. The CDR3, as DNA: TGTGCCAGCAGCTTTACGGTGAACACTGAAGCTTTCTTT.

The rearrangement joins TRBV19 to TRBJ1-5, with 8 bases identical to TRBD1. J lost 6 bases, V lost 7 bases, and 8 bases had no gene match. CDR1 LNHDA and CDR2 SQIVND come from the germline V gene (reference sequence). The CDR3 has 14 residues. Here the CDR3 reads CASIDRGMGQPQHF. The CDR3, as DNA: TGTGCCAGTATAGACAGGGGAATGGGTCAGCCCCAGCATTTT. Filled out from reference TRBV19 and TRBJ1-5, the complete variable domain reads DGGITQSPKYLFRKEGQNVTLSCEQNLNHDAMYWYRQDPGQGLRLIYYSQIVNDFQKGDIAEGYSVSREKKESFPLTVTSAQKNPTAFYLCASIDRGMGQPQHFGDGTRLSIL.

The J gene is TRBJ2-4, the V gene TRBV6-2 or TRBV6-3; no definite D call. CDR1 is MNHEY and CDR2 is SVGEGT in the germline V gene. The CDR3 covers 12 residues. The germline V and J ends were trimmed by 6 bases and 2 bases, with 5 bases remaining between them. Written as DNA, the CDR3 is TGTGCCAGCAGCCTTCCCAAAAACATTCAGTACTTC. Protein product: CASSLPKNIQYF.

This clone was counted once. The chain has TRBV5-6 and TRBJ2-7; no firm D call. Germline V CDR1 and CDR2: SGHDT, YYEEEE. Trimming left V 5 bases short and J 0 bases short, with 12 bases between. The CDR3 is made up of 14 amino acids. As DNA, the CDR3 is TGTGCCAGCAGTCCGGCCCAGAGCTCCTACGAGCAGTACTTC. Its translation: CASSPAQSSYEQYF.

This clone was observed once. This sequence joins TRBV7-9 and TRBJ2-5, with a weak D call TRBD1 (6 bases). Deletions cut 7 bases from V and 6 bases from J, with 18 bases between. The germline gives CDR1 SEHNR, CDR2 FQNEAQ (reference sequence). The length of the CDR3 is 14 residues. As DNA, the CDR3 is TGTGCCAGCATCGAAGCGGCAAGGGGGAAGACCCAGTACTTC. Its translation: CASIEAARGKTQYF.

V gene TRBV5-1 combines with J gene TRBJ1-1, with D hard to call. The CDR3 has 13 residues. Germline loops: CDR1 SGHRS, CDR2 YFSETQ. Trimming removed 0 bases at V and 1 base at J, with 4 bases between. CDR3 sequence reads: CASSLGGNTEAFF. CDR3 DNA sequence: TGCGCCAGCAGCTTGGGGGGGAACACTGAAGCTTTCTTT.

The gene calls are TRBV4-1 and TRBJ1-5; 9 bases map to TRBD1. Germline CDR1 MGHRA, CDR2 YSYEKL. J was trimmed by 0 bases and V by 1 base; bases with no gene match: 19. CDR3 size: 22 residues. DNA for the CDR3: TGCGCCAGCAGCCAAGCCTCTTCTGTAGAATCCGGGACAGGGATTAGCAATCAGCCCCAGCATTTT. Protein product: CASSQASSVESGTGISNQPQHF.

The CDR3 sequence: CASSVGWGDGNSPLHF. In DNA, the CDR3 is TGCGCCAGCAGCGTTGGGTGGGGCGATGGTAATTCACCCCTCCACTTT. This chain uses TRBV5-1 with TRBJ1-6, with TRBD1 as a possible D gene (5 bases). This CDR3 has 16 residues. Germline V gives CDR1 SGHRS, CDR2 YFSETQ. The V end was cut by 4 bases, the J end by 6 bases, with 17 bases between.